Each of the 25 T cell receptor beta chains below was sequenced from the same sample in a study of blood T cells in healthy people across ages. Primed by a sample-barcoded 5' primer and a J-beta primer mix, a second PCR proceeded for 7 to 11 cycles. TCRdb analysed the 5' RACE reads with MiXCR anew, one entry per CDR3 protein. The sample lists about 750,000 distinct CDR3 sequences, approximately 53% occurring once. What was sequenced was blood. These receptors were collected from a man older than 75 in good health.

This clonotype came up once. Here the CDR3 DNA reads TGTGCCAGCAGTTCGACAGGGTATGGGGGTAATGAAAAACTGTTTTTT. Residues: CASSSTGYGGNEKLFF. The gene calls are TRBV12-3 or TRBV12-4 and TRBJ1-4, with 7 nucleotides matching TRBD1. This CDR3 has 16 amino acids. V lost 4 bases and J lost 4; bases outside the gene matches: 9.

The rearrangement joins TRBV3-1 to TRBJ2-3; possibly TRBD1 or TRBD2 for D (7 bases each). This CDR3 contains 18 residues. V was clipped by 4 bases and J by 3 bases, with 23 bases between them. Germline V gene lookup returns CDR1 LGHDT and CDR2 YNNKEL (reference sequence). The CDR3 DNA reads as TGTGCCAGCAGCCTCACAGCCCGGGGAGGGGGCGTAACAGATACGCAGTATTTT. Translated, it gives CASSLTARGGGVTDTQYF.

The chain employs TRBV20-1 and TRBJ2-1, with 9 bases that match TRBD1. After removal of 6 bases from V and 6 bases from J, the junction contained 15 bases not matched to a gene. CDR3 length: 16 residues. The germline V gene has CDR1 DFQATT and CDR2 SNEGSKA (reference sequence). CDR3 loop: CSAPSRDRARSNEQFF. Written as DNA, the CDR3 is TGCAGTGCACCGTCCCGGGACAGGGCTAGATCCAATGAGCAGTTCTTC.

The chain recombines TRBV20-1 with TRBJ1-5, with 9 bases that match TRBD1. The CDR3 extends over 13 amino acids. Trimming removed 5 bases from V and 4 bases from J; junction bases left unmatched: 3. Germline CDR1 DFQATT, CDR2 SNEGSKA (reference sequence). The CDR3 sequence is CSAGQGRNQPQHF. In DNA form, the CDR3 reads TGCAGTGCTGGACAGGGGAGGAATCAGCCCCAGCATTTT.

The rearrangement joins TRBV12-3 or TRBV12-4 to TRBJ1-6; D gene ambiguous. This CDR3 region has 15 residues. Between the trimmed V and J ends, which lost 4 bases and 11 bases, there was a span of 18 bases. CDR3 DNA sequence: TGTGCCAGCAGTTGGTTTACCCCTACATTAACACCCCTCCACTTT. This codes for CASSWFTPTLTPLHF.

The rearrangement uses TRBV6-4 and TRBJ1-2; 11 bases are shared with TRBD1. The V gene end was trimmed by 6 bases and the J gene end by 3 bases; junction bases not matched to a gene: 0. Germline V gives CDR1 MRHNA, CDR2 SNTAGT. The CDR3 runs to 13 residues. In DNA, the CDR3 is TGTGCCAGCAGGGGACAGGGGGACTATGGCTACACCTTC. Its protein product is CASRGQGDYGYTF.

The chain carries TRBV12-3 or TRBV12-4 and TRBJ2-1, with D possibly called TRBD1 or TRBD2 (5 bases each). The J call may be in error: the DNA end matches TRBJ2-7 better. The CDR3 is 16 amino acids. The CDR3 DNA sequence: TGTGCCAGCGGGCTGACACTAGGGGCCCGCTACAATGAGCAGTACTTC. Translated, it gives CASGLTLGARYNEQYF.

Ten or more counts support this clonotype. This chain links TRBV20-1 with TRBJ2-5, with 12 bases matching TRBD2. The V and J ends lost 0 bases and 11 bases, in that order; junction bases with no gene match: 7. This CDR3 is 14 amino acids long. The V gene's germline CDR1 is DFQATT and CDR2 SNEGSKA (reference sequence). The CDR3 loop reads CSARDALAGGRQYF. CDR3 nucleotide sequence: TGCAGTGCTAGAGATGCCCTAGCGGGAGGGCGACAGTACTTC.

The chain uses TRBV10-3 and TRBJ1-1, with 8 positions matching TRBD1. CDR1 ENHRY and CDR2 SYGVKD come from the germline V gene. V lost 3 bases and J lost 4; bases outside the gene matches: 10. The CDR3 has 16 amino acids. The CDR3 loop reads CAISDPRSTGGTEAFF. CDR3 coding DNA: TGTGCCATCAGTGACCCCAGGTCAACAGGGGGCACTGAAGCTTTCTTT.

There are a few counts of this clonotype. The V and J genes are TRBV7-9 and TRBJ1-1; a weak D match, TRBD1 (6 bases). Germline CDR1 and CDR2: SEHNR and FQNEAQ (reference sequence). The CDR3 runs to 14 residues. The V gene lost 4 bases and the J gene lost 1 base, with 10 bases spanning the gap. CDR3 protein: CASSSQGTNTEAFF. In DNA, the CDR3 is TGTGCCAGCAGCTCCCAGGGGACGAACACTGAAGCTTTCTTT.

The chain employs TRBV2 and TRBJ2-7; D is undetermined. The CDR3 covers 11 residues. V lost 6 bases to trimming and J lost 9 bases, with 12 bases between them. Germline-derived CDR1 and CDR2 are SNHLY and FYNNEI. CDR3 loop: CASRFEFTQYF. CDR3 nucleotides: TGTGCCAGCAGGTTCGAGTTTACGCAGTACTTC. Full variable domain (outside the CDR3, taken from reference TRBV2 and TRBJ2-7): EPEVTQTPSHQVTQMGQEVILRCVPISNHLYFYWYRQILGQKVEFLVSFYNNEISEKSEIFDDQFSVERPDGSNFTLKIRSTKLEDSAMYFCASRFEFTQYFGPGTRLTVT.

The rearrangement joins TRBV6-6 to TRBJ2-1; 7 nucleotides line up with TRBD2. The CDR3 totals 14 residues. V lost 5 bases and J lost 4; bases outside the gene matches: 5. The germline gives CDR1 MNHNY, CDR2 SVGAGI (reference sequence). CDR3 amino acids: CASSPVGGYNEQFF. The CDR3 DNA is TGTGCCAGCAGTCCCGTGGGGGGGTACAATGAGCAGTTCTTC.

This clonotype has more than one count but fewer than ten. The chain uses TRBV9 and TRBJ2-3; 8 nucleotides line up with TRBD1. The germline gives CDR1 SGDLS, CDR2 YYNGEE. V trimming: 4 bases; J trimming: 6 bases; junction bases outside the gene matches: 7. The CDR3 loop spans 14 amino acids. CDR3 loop: CASSSRTGSDTQYF. The CDR3 nucleotides are TGTGCCAGCAGCTCCCGGACAGGGTCGGATACGCAGTATTTT.

In this sample, this clonotype turned up a few times. The chain has TRBV29-1 and TRBJ1-4; TRBD1 is a possible D gene (5 bases). The CDR3 runs 12 residues. Germline CDR1 reads SQVTM; CDR2 reads ANQGSEA. V lost 7 bases and J lost 4, with 10 bases in between. The CDR3 bases are TGCAGCGGAAAGCAGGGTAATGAAAAACTGTTTTTT. The encoded protein is CSGKQGNEKLFF.

V usage is TRBV6-1 and J usage is TRBJ2-5, with 9 bases that match TRBD2. The CDR3 extends over 15 amino acids. Unmatched junction bases numbered 7, after V lost 4 bases and J lost 4 bases. Germline CDR1 MNHNS, CDR2 SASEGT. CDR3 amino acids: CASSAWSSGIETQYF. Here the CDR3 DNA reads TGTGCCAGCAGTGCCTGGTCTAGCGGGATAGAGACCCAGTACTTC.

J is TRBJ1-6 and V is TRBV6-5, with unresolved D. The CDR3 has 17 residues. CDR1 MNHEY and CDR2 SVGAGI come from the germline V gene. V lost 0 bases to trimming and J lost 6 bases, with 15 bases between them. CDR3 coding DNA: TGTGCCAGCAGTTACTCGACCGGTGGAAGGAGTAATTCACCCCTCCACTTT. It yields the protein CASSYSTGGRSNSPLHF.

The rearrangement uses TRBV25-1 and TRBJ2-3, with TRBD2 matching over 7 bases. V lost 3 bases and J lost 2; bases outside the gene matches: 8. The CDR3 sequence is 16 residues long. CDR1 and CDR2 from the germline V gene are MGHDK and SYGVNS. CDR3 coding DNA: TGTGCCAGCAGTGATGGCGGGAGAGGGATCACAGATACGCAGTATTTT. Amino acid sequence: CASSDGGRGITDTQYF.

This clonotype came up a few times. V and J are TRBV28 and TRBJ2-4; 7 nucleotides agree with TRBD2. The DNA end is a closer match to TRBJ2-5, so the J assignment may be wrong. CDR1 and CDR2 (germline): MDHEN, SYDVKM. The CDR3 is 17 amino acids. CDR3 residues: CASSFLWGGSGSETQYF. DNA of the CDR3: TGTGCCAGCAGTTTCCTCTGGGGGGGTAGCGGATCAGAGACCCAGTACTTC.

This clonotype was recorded a few times. The chain is built from TRBV29-1 and TRBJ2-7; D possibly corresponds to TRBD1 (5 bases). Germline loops: CDR1 SQVTM, CDR2 ANQGSEA. This CDR3 has 12 residues. V was clipped by 2 bases and J by 5 bases, with 10 bases between them. The CDR3 DNA reads TGCAGCGTTGAACAGGGTGGACACGAGCAGTACTTC. Residues: CSVEQGGHEQYF.

This clonotype was found many times. This chain connects TRBV2 to TRBJ2-1; 10 bases are shared with TRBD2. In germline, CDR1 is SNHLY, CDR2 FYNNEI. The CDR3 extends over 14 amino acids. J lost 4 bases, V lost 8 bases, and 5 bases had no gene match. The chain's CDR3 is CASETSGFYNEQFF. The DNA for the CDR3 is TGTGCCAGCGAGACTAGCGGGTTTTACAATGAGCAGTTCTTC.

The V gene is TRBV20-1, the J gene TRBJ2-5; 7 nucleotides align to TRBD1. Judging by the DNA end, TRBJ2-1 fits better; the J call may be wrong. CDR1 and CDR2 (germline): DFQATT, SNEGSKA (reference sequence). The CDR3 loop spans 13 amino acids. The CDR3 is CSASGTGTETQFF. Written as DNA, the CDR3 is TGCAGTGCTAGCGGCACAGGGACAGAGACCCAGTTCTTC.

This clonotype was recorded a few times. V is TRBV20-1 and J is TRBJ1-1; 10 bases match TRBD1. This CDR3 comprises 14 residues. Trimming cost V 5 bases and J 4 bases; bases outside gene matches: 7. The germline V gene has CDR1 DFQATT and CDR2 SNEGSKA (reference sequence). CDR3 sequence (DNA): TGCAGTGCTCCGACAGGGGGCACCCCCACTGAAGCTTTCTTT. Translated: CSAPTGGTPTEAFF.

The gene calls are TRBV6-6 and TRBJ2-5, with D possibly being TRBD1 or TRBD2 (6 bases each). With the DNA end fitting TRBJ2-7 better, the J assignment may be wrong. The CDR3 is made up of 14 amino acids. Germline V lookup: CDR1 MNHNY, CDR2 SVGAGI (reference sequence). CDR3 nucleotide sequence: TGTGCCAGCAGTTACTCTGAAGGGGGGAACGAGCAGTACTTC. This sequence encodes CASSYSEGGNEQYF.

This clonotype showed up just a few times. The CDR3 DNA sequence: TGCAGTGCTAGAGATGGGGGACAGGGCTGGAACACTGAAGCTTTCTTT. Translation: CSARDGGQGWNTEAFF. V usage is TRBV20-1 and J usage is TRBJ1-1; 9 bases map to TRBD1. V gave up 0 bases and J gave up 1 base; unmatched junction bases: 6. CDR1 DFQATT and CDR2 SNEGSKA come from the germline V gene (reference sequence). This CDR3 is built from 16 residues.

The chain links TRBV5-1 to TRBJ2-3, with D unresolved. Trimming removed 4 bases from V and 5 bases from J, with 11 bases in between. The length of the CDR3 is 13 residues. Germline V lookup: CDR1 SGHRS, CDR2 YFSETQ. The CDR3 DNA sequence: TGCGCCAGCAGCCCCCAGATCAAAGATACGCAGTATTTT. Translating it yields CASSPQIKDTQYF. The full variable domain, in which reference TRBV5-1 and TRBJ2-3 provide the parts outside the CDR3, is KAGVTQTPRYLIKTRGQQVTLSCSPISGHRSVSWYQQTPGQGLQFLFEYFSETQRNKGNFPGRFSGRQFSNSRSEMNVSTLELGDSALYLCASSPQIKDTQYFGPGTRLTVL.